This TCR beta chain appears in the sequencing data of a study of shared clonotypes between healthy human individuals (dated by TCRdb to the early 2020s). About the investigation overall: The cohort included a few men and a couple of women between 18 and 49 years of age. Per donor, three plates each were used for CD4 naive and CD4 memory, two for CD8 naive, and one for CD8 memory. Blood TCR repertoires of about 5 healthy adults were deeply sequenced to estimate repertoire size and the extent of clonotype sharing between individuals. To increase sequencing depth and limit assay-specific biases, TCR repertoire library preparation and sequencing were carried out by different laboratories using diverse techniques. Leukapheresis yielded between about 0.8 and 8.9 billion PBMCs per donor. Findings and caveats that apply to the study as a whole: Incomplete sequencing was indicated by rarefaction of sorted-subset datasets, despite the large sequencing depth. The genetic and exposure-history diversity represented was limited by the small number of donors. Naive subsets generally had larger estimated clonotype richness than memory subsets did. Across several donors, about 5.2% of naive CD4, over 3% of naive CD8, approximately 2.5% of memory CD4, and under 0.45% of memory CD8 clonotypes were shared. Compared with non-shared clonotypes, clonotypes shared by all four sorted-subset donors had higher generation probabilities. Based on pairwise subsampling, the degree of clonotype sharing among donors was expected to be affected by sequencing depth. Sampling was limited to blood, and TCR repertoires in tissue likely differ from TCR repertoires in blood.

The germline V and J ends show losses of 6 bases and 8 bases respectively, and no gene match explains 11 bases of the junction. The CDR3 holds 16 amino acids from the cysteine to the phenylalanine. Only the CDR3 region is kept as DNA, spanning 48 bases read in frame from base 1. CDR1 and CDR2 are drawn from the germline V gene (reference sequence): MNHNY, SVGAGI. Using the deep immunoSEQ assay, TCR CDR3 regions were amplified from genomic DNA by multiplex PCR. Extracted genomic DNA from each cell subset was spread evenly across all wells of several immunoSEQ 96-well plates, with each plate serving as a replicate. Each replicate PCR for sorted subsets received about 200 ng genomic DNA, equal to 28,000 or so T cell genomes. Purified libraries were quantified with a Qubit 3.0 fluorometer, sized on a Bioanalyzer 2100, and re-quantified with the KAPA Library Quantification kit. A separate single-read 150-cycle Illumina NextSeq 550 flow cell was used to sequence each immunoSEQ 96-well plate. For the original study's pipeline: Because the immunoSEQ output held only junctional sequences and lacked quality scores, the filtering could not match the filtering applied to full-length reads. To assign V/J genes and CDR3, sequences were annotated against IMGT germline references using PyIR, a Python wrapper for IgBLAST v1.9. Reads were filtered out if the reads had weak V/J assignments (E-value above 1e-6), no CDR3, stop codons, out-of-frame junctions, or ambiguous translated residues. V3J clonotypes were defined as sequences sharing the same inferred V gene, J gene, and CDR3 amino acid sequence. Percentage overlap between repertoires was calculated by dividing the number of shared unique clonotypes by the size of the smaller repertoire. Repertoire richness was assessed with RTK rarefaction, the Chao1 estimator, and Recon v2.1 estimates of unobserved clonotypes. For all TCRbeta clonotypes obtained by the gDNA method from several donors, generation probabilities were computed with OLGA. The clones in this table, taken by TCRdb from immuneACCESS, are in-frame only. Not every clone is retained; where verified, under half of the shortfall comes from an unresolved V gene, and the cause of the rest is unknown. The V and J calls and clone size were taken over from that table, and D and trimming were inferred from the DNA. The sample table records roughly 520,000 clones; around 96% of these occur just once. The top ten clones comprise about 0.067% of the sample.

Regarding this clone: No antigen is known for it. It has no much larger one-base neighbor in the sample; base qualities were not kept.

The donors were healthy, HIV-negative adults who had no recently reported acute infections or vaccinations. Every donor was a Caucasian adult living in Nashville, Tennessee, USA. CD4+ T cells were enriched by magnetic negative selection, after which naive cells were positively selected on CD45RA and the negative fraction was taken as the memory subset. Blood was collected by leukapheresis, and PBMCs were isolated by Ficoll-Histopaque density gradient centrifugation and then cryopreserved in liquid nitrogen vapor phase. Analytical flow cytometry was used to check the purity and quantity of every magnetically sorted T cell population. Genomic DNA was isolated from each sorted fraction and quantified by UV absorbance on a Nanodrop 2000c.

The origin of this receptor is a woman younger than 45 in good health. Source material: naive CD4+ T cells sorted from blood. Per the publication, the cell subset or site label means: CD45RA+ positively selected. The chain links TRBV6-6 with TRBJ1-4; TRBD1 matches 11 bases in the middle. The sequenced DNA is TGTGCCAGCAGGGAGAGGACAGGGGGCAGAGGAGAAAAACTGTTTTTT. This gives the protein CASRERTGGRGEKLFF.